A selection of T cell receptor beta chains follows, all from one sample in a study of monozygotic twins with inflammatory bowel disease. Each CDR3 protein gets one entry in TCRdb, which reprocessed the 5' RACE reads and gives no DNA. The sample table sets out approximately 400,000 distinct CDR3 sequences. The sequencing input was blood. The receptors come from a human donor with ulcerative colitis or Crohn's disease, or a healthy co-twin of an affected twin (not recorded which). Each CDR3 is given with its conserved first and last residue.

j_call | v_call | cdr3_aa
TRBJ1-2 | TRBV20-1 | CSARPQRALGGLDLWGYTF
TRBJ2-3 | TRBV19 | CASRQSSTDTQYF
TRBJ2-7 | TRBV7-2 | CASTRGGYEQYF
TRBJ1-1 | TRBV20-1 | CSASLPSSLMNTEAFF
TRBJ1-6 | TRBV20-1 | CSARPDRGKRGSYNSPLHF
TRBJ2-1 | TRBV30 | CAWSWGEYTEQFF
TRBJ1-5 | TRBV27 | CASRRVAISNQPQHF
TRBJ2-5 | TRBV27 | CASSFRPEVFGGPGRWTQYF
TRBJ2-5 | TRBV9 | CASSIRDTYQETQYF
TRBJ2-5 | TRBV6-5 | CASSYARGFQETQYF
TRBJ2-7 | TRBV6-2/TRBV6-3 | CASSPRGVVEQYF
TRBJ1-6 | TRBV6-5 | CASSYSVSFNSPLHF